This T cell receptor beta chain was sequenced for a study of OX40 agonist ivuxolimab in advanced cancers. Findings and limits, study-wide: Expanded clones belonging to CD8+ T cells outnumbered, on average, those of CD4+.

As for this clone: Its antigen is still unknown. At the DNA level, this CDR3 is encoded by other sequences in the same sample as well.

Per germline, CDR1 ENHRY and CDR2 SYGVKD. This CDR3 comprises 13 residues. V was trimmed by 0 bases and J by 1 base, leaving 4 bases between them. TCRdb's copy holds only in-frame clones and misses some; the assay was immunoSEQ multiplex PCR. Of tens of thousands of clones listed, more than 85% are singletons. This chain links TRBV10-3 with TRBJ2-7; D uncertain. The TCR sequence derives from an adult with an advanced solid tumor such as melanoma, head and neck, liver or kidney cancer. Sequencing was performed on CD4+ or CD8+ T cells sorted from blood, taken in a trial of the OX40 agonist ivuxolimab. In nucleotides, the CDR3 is TGTGCCATCAGTGAGTCAGGTTCCTACGAGCAGTACTTC. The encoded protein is CAISESGSYEQYF.